This T cell receptor beta chain was documented in a study of blood T cell repertoires in COVID-19 (TCRdb year 2020). Looking at the study overall: Samples from collaborators originated in the United States, Italy and Spain and spanned both the acute and convalescent phases of COVID-19. Subjects who had been exposed to COVID-19, were actively infected with it, or had recovered from it provided the deeply sampled blood TCRbeta repertoires that made up the dataset. The repertoires were released in a freely available public database intended as a resource for research on the immune response to SARS-CoV-2. Samples were obtained from the ongoing ImmuneRACE study (first 160 participants) and from about 1,300 subjects provided by 6 global collaborators. Nearly every sample came with metadata listing a de-identified subject ID, COVID-19 status, age in years and sex. The prospective study material was composed of cDNA or gDNA derived from T cells, B-cell-depleted T cells, or PBMCs. HLA class I and class II types, where available, came from metadata supplied by the sample provider rather than from assay-based typing. Overall study results and their limits: The amount of clinical and demographic metadata varied by source and participant and was provided uncurated.

The collaborating institutions used their own protocols to collect whole blood in K2EDTA tubes. For TCRbeta analysis, collaborators shipped samples as frozen whole blood, isolated PBMCs, or DNA extracted from either of those sample types. The CDR3 sequence holds 16 residues, the cysteine and phenylalanine included. Only the CDR3 part of the read is kept: 48 bases, read in frame from the first base. CDR1 SEHNR and CDR2 FQNEAQ were looked up in the germline V gene (reference sequence). V is cut back by 5 bases and J by 6 bases, with 8 bases in the junction unmatched. On this clone: The clone's antigen remains unknown. The input lacks base qualities; no much larger clone sits a single base away.

TCRbeta CDR3 regions were amplified from genomic DNA by means of the immunoSEQ Assay, a bias-controlled multiplex PCR. The authors' pipeline ran thus. The number of nucleated cells in each sample was estimated from the amplification of reference gene primers within the assay. Sequence reads were collapsed and filtered to measure the absolute abundance of every unique TCRbeta CDR3 rearrangement. For each sample, productive Simpson clonality was calculated by taking the square root of Simpson's diversity index across productive rearrangements. The table was pulled from immuneACCESS by TCRdb, which kept in-frame rearrangements only. Such tables lose some clones; where checked, under half of the loss comes from unresolved V genes, and the rest has no known cause. D and trimming were read from the DNA, whereas the V and J calls and clone size are those reported in that table. A total of around 250,000 clones appear in this sample, around 85% of them only once. The top ten clonotypes cover 4.5% to 5.5% of the sample.

The clonotype originates from a man aged 45-65 years with active or convalescent COVID-19. The chain is assembled from TRBV7-9 and TRBJ2-7; the central 15 bases match TRBD2. Source material: peripheral blood. The CDR3: CASSQSGGLAGGEQYF. The DNA reads TGTGCCAGCAGCCAATCAGGGGGACTAGCGGGAGGCGAGCAGTACTTC.